The sequence of this T cell receptor (beta chain) was determined in a study of CD8 T cells in Susac syndrome (dated by TCRdb to the late 2010s). General notes on the study: Whether CD8+ T cell activation and differentiation in Susac syndrome was antigen driven was tested using repertoire sequencing.

The CDR3, from cysteine to phenylalanine, totals 13 residues. Only the CDR3 portion is preserved as DNA: 39 bases, with reading frame beginning at the first base. V sheds 7 bases and J sheds 8 bases, leaving 17 bases between their ends. Turning to this clonotype: Its antigen is currently not known. No qualities accompany the bases; no much larger clone lies one base away.

The study at large found these results: The TCR sequencing and HLA analysis was acknowledged to have included a relatively small number of individuals.

High-throughput TCR beta sequencing profiled peripheral blood CD8+ and CD4+ T cells from healthy donors, Susac syndrome patients and multiple sclerosis patients. The multiple sclerosis controls were treatment-naive patients whose relapsing-remitting disease, either stable or active, fulfilled the revised McDonald criteria. CD8+ TEMRA cells were enriched by FACS, while bulk CD8+ and CD4+ T cells were purified by magnetic negative isolation. Blood was collected in EDTA tubes and processed within 24 hours, with PBMCs isolated through density gradient centrifugation. PBMCs intended for TCR sequencing were cryopreserved in liquid nitrogen and thawed later in a water bath at 37 degrees C. The sorted or isolated CD4+, CD8+ and CD8+ TEMRA cells reached a purity of at least 90%. RNA was extracted with the RNeasy kit and 0.5 to 1 ug was reverse transcribed using random hexamers. TCR beta CDR3 regions were amplified with the immunoSEQ multiplex PCR assay covering 54 Vbeta and 13 Jbeta segments. PCR amplification bias was corrected using a synthetic template baseline for primer optimization and computational correction. Under the source paper's analysis protocol: Reads were annotated to V, D and J genes according to IMGT and were analyzed with immunoSEQ Analyzer, with only productive sequences retained. To calculate clonality, Shannon entropy was normalized by log2 of the number of productive unique sequences and then subtracted from one. Public and private clones were assessed among the 100 most prevalent clones of each patient and control. Clones were defined as Susac-specific if absent from the healthy and MS cohorts, from 900 to 1,300 published viral clones and from other ImmuneACCESS disease sequences. TCRdb reworked the public reads: Q25 trimming with fastp, MiXCR clone assembly, productive beta chains retained. Each entry is one CDR3 protein sequence, shown with its most common DNA and genes. The V and J calls come from TCRdb's annotation, not from the publication. This sample is represented by approximately 180,000 distinct CDR3 sequences; approximately 94% of them were singletons. Roughly 0.094% of the sample belongs to the ten largest clones.

The TCR originated in a human donor with multiple sclerosis. Recombination linked TRBV12-3 or TRBV12-4 to TRBJ1-2, with TRBD1 as a weak D call on 5 bases. Sequenced input: CD4+ T cells from PBMCs. CDR3 region: CASTFIPEGGYTF. The nucleotide sequence is TGTGCCAGCACGTTTATCCCAGAGGGGGGCTACACCTTC.